The rows below give T cell receptor beta chains drawn from one sample of a study of T cells in Graves' hyperthyroidism and ophthalmopathy. MiXCR, run by TCRdb on the multiplex PCR reads, gives a single entry per CDR3 protein. This sample has 250,000 to 300,000 distinct CDR3 sequences, with 15% to 20% found just once. Sequenced input: blood. These receptor sequences come from a woman aged 60-75 years with Graves' ophthalmopathy. Each CDR3 is given with its conserved first and last residue. A D gene is named only where the DNA matches it firmly. The size of a clone is reported for some rows only, either as once, few or many, or as a class for expanded clones.

- TRBJ2-7 TRBV5-1 16 TRBD2 TGCGCCATCAGCTTGGCCGATAGCGGGAACTCCTACGAGCAGTACTTC CAISLADSGNSYEQYF
many TRBJ1-4 TRBV18 13 - TGTGCCAGCTCAGTCGACAGAAATGAAAAACTGTTTTTT CASSVDRNEKLFF
- TRBJ2-7 TRBV20-1 16 TRBD2 TGCAGTGCTAGAGATTCTACTGGAGCGGGGGGGAACGAGCAGTACTTC CSARDSTGAGGNEQYF
many TRBJ2-7 TRBV5-1 13 - TGCGCCAGCAGCGCCCGGGGACCCTACGAGCAGTACTTC CASSARGPYEQYF
many TRBJ1-4 TRBV5-1 15 - TGCGCCAGCAGCTTGGAACCGACAACTAATGAAAAACTGTTTTTT CASSLEPTTNEKLFF
few TRBJ2-4 TRBV18 15 - TGTGCCAGCTCACCCCAGAGTCGGACCAAAAACATTCAGTACTTC CASSPQSRTKNIQYF
- TRBJ2-1 TRBV6-2/TRBV6-3 11 - TGTGCCAGCAGTTACCCCCATGAGCAGTTCTTC CASSYPHEQFF
many TRBJ1-3 TRBV10-3 15 TRBD1 TGTGCCATCACCCTGACAGGGACCGCTGGAAACACCATATATTTT CAITLTGTAGNTIYF
few TRBJ1-2 TRBV4-3 16 TRBD1 TGCGCCAGCAGCCAAGAACCAGAGACAGGGTTCTATGGCTACACCTTC CASSQEPETGFYGYTF
- TRBJ2-1 TRBV20-1 17 TRBD2 TGCAGTGCTAGAGCGTTTAGCGGGAGGGCCTATCCCAATGAGCAGTTCTTC CSARAFSGRAYPNEQFF
many TRBJ2-1 TRBV2 15 TRBD2 TGTGCCAGCAGCCCCCCAATTAGCGGGGGCAATGAGCAGTTCTTC CASSPPISGGNEQFF
many TRBJ2-3 TRBV6-1 15 TRBD2 TGTGCCAGCACCAATGACGGGGGGTATGGGGATACGCAGTATTTT CASTNDGGYGDTQYF
- TRBJ2-5 TRBV9 15 TRBD2 TGTGCCAGCAGCCGAGAACTAGCGGGGGGCAAGACCCAGTACTTC CASSRELAGGKTQYF
- TRBJ2-3 TRBV5-1 16 - TGCGCCAGCAGCTTCCTATACAGGGTGAGGTCAGATACGCAGTATTTT CASSFLYRVRSDTQYF
many TRBJ2-3 TRBV2 13 TRBD2 TGTGCCAGCCAAGTTGGCCCGGGGGGTGCGCAGTATTTT CASQVGPGGAQYF
many TRBJ2-3 TRBV6-1 15 - TGTGCCATTAGTCCCGGCAGTCCAGGGGTGGATACGCAGTATTTT CAISPGSPGVDTQYF
- TRBJ2-2 TRBV4-3 17 - TGCGCCAGCAGCCCCAGCGGAAAGCGTACGAACACCGGGGAGCTGTTTTTT CASSPSGKRTNTGELFF
many TRBJ1-2 TRBV4-3 17 - TGCGCCAGCAGCCAAGATCAGGTGACAACGACGAACTATGGCTACACCTTC CASSQDQVTTTNYGYTF
- TRBJ2-7 TRBV9 16 TRBD1 TGTGCCAGCAGCGTAGATGGGACAGGGTTCTCCTACGAGCAGTACTTC CASSVDGTGFSYEQYF
many TRBJ1-2 TRBV12-3/TRBV12-4 11 - TGTGCCAGCAGTATAGGCTATGGCTACACCTTC CASSIGYGYTF
many TRBJ1-1 TRBV7-2 15 - TGTGCCAGCAGCTTAGTAACGGGGCGCCACGCTGAAGCTTTCTTT CASSLVTGRHAEAFF
many TRBJ1-1 TRBV27 14 - TGTGCCAGCAGTTTATCGACGGGGAACACTGAAGCTTTCTTT CASSLSTGNTEAFF
- TRBJ1-6 TRBV28 14 TRBD1 TGTGCCAGCAGTATCGACAGGGAGAATTCACCCCTCCACTTT CASSIDRENSPLHF
- TRBJ1-4 TRBV11-2 16 TRBD1 TGTGCCAGCAGCCAGAGGGGGGGACAGCCTAATGAAAAACTGTTTTTT CASSQRGGQPNEKLFF
few TRBJ2-3 TRBV20-1 21 TRBD2 TGCAGTGCCCACGACCGAGGGAGGACCGGTCACAGGGGACTAGCGCGAGATACGCAGTATTTT CSAHDRGRTGHRGLARDTQYF
many TRBJ1-2 TRBV18 15 - TGTGCCAGCTCACCGGGGACGCCCCAACGTCCTGGCTACACCTTC CASSPGTPQRPGYTF
- TRBJ1-2 TRBV6-5 14 - TGTGCCAGCAGTTACAACGGAGGGGCGGGTGGCTACACCTTC CASSYNGGAGGYTF
many TRBJ2-7 TRBV6-2/TRBV6-3 16 TRBD1 TGTGCCAGCAGAAGGTCCCGGGACAGGGAAAATTACGAGCAGTACTTC CASRRSRDRENYEQYF
many TRBJ1-1 TRBV27 14 - TGTGCCAGCAGTCGACAGCAAATGAACACTGAAGCTTTCTTT CASSRQQMNTEAFF
few TRBJ1-2 TRBV20-1 11 - TGCAGTGCTACTCCTAACTATGGCTACACCTTC CSATPNYGYTF
- TRBJ2-3 TRBV4-3 15 - TGCGCCAGCAGCGCTCGGGAATTCTCGGCAGATACGCAGTATTTT CASSAREFSADTQYF
- TRBJ2-1 TRBV6-2/TRBV6-3 15 - TGTGCCAGCAGGCATACCGGGAGTTCCTACAATGAGCAGTTCTTC CASRHTGSSYNEQFF
many TRBJ2-1 TRBV7-2 16 TRBD1 TGTGCCAGCAGCTCCCGCTGGGACAGGGTTTACAATGAGCAGTTCTTC CASSSRWDRVYNEQFF
many TRBJ2-7 TRBV3-1 15 TRBD1 TGTGCCAGCAACTCACAGGGACAGGGAGGCTACGAGCAGTACTTC CASNSQGQGGYEQYF
many TRBJ2-6 TRBV7-6 17 - TGTGCCAGCAGCTATGACTCGCCCGGCTCTGGGGCCAACGTCCTGACTTTC CASSYDSPGSGANVLTF
many TRBJ2-5 TRBV7-2 14 TRBD1 TGTGCCAGCAGCTTCGGACAGGGCTTTTGGACCCAGTACTTC CASSFGQGFWTQYF
many TRBJ1-5 TRBV6-2/TRBV6-3 13 - TGTGCCAGCAGTTACTTAGCAGATCAGCCCCAGCATTTT CASSYLADQPQHF
many TRBJ1-3 TRBV5-1 14 - TGCGCCAGCAGACCGGGAAGCTCTGGAAACACCATATATTTT CASRPGSSGNTIYF
- TRBJ2-3 TRBV7-9 16 - TGTGCCAGCAGCTTAGATGGGGCAGGGGCGGCGGATACGCAGTATTTT CASSLDGAGAADTQYF
many TRBJ2-7 TRBV20-1 16 - TGCAGTGCTAGAGATTGGGGCACCCAGGGCTCCTACGAGCAGTACTTC CSARDWGTQGSYEQYF
- TRBJ2-1 TRBV25-1 17 TRBD2 TGTGCCAGCAGTGAAGGAGGGACTAGCGGGAGCTACAATGAGCAGTTCTTC CASSEGGTSGSYNEQFF
- TRBJ1-1 TRBV18 14 TRBD1 TGTGCCAGCTCACCCCGGACAGGGTTAACCGAAGCTTTCTTT CASSPRTGLTEAFF
many TRBJ2-5 TRBV7-2 13 - TGTGCCAGCAGCTTAGTGGGCTTAGTTCCCACGTACTTC CASSLVGLVPTYF
few TRBJ2-3 TRBV19 15 - TGTGCCAGCGCTAAGGGGATGTTGGGCACAGATACGCAGTATTTT CASAKGMLGTDTQYF
many TRBJ2-1 TRBV11-2 17 - TGTGCCAGCAGCTTAGGACCCCCCGGCGGCTCCTACAATGAGCAGTTCTTC CASSLGPPGGSYNEQFF
many TRBJ2-7 TRBV28 14 - TGTGCCAGCAGTTTATACGCAGGGGCTGGCGAGCAGTACTTC CASSLYAGAGEQYF